The rows below give T cell receptor beta chains drawn from one sample of a study of spatial heterogeneity in lung cancer. TCRdb independently ran MiXCR on the 5' RACE reads; one entry per CDR3 protein. The sample carries about 110,000 distinct CDR3 sequences, 10% to 11% recorded once. The sample here was PBMCs, taken at follow-up. These receptors all stem from a female donor with early-stage non-small cell lung cancer. Both conserved end residues are part of each CDR3. The D gene is left open where the match is weak. Expanded clones are given a class, and other clones once, few, many or no size at all.

cdr3_nt cdr3_aa d_call j_call clone_size v_call
TGCAGCGTTGGCGATTATTACAATGAGCAGTTCTTC CSVGDYYNEQFF . TRBJ2-1 . TRBV29-1
TGTGCCAGCAGCTTAGGGGTCGGGTATGGTGGCTACACCTTC CASSLGVGYGGYTF . TRBJ1-2 . TRBV11-2
TGCAGTGCCCAGGGACAACGAGAGACCCAGTACTTC CSAQGQRETQYF . TRBJ2-5 . TRBV20-1
TGTGCCAGCAGGGTCCGGGGACTACAGCAGTTCTTC CASRVRGLQQFF TRBD2 TRBJ2-1 . TRBV7-9
TGCAGCGTTGTCCCCAGTAACACTGAAGCTTTCTTT CSVVPSNTEAFF . TRBJ1-1 . TRBV29-1
TGTGCCAGCAGCCCCTCTAGCGGGGGTTCCTACGAGCAGTACTTC CASSPSSGGSYEQYF TRBD2 TRBJ2-7 . TRBV6-5
TGTGCCAGCAGATTCCGGGACGGTAATTCACCCCTCCACTTT CASRFRDGNSPLHF . TRBJ1-6 . TRBV7-9
TGTGCCACCAGCAGAGATCAGGGATGGGCTGAAAAACTGTTTTTT CATSRDQGWAEKLFF . TRBJ1-4 . TRBV15
TGTGCCAGCAGCTTAGGAGTGACTAGCGGGAAAGAGACCCAGTACTTC CASSLGVTSGKETQYF TRBD2 TRBJ2-5 few TRBV11-3
TGTGCCAGCAGCCACCAGACTAGCCTCTCCTACAATGAGCAGTTCTTC CASSHQTSLSYNEQFF TRBD2 TRBJ2-1 . TRBV4-2
TGTGCCAGCAGGTGGGGGGAGACCTTTAACTATGGCTACACCTTC CASRWGETFNYGYTF . TRBJ1-2 . TRBV6-6
TGTGCCATCAGTGATCCTACCGGGCCGAGGGGCGGGGAGCTGTTTTTT CAISDPTGPRGGELFF . TRBJ2-2 many TRBV10-3
TGTGCCAGTACCGGACGCCTTCGGGAGACCCAGTACTTC CASTGRLRETQYF . TRBJ2-5 few TRBV19
TGTGCCAGCAGTGAAAGGTCGGCTGCCCACGAGCAGTACTTC CASSERSAAHEQYF . TRBJ2-7 many TRBV6-1
TGTGCCACCAGCAGAGATCCCGTAAATAGGGCGAACACTGAAGCTTTCTTT CATSRDPVNRANTEAFF . TRBJ1-1 . TRBV15
TGTGCCAGCGTATCAGGGGAAGCGGGGCAAGAGACCCAGTACTTC CASVSGEAGQETQYF . TRBJ2-5 few TRBV6-1
TGTGCCAGCAGTTACGGACAGACCAACACTGAAGCTTTCTTT CASSYGQTNTEAFF . TRBJ1-1 few TRBV6-2/TRBV6-3
TGTGCCAGCAGGTCGTGGGGCAGGGACCTAGGGGGCTACACCTTC CASRSWGRDLGGYTF . TRBJ1-2 . TRBV28
TGTGCCAGCAGCTTGGGCTTTTTGGGTTACGAGCAGTACTTC CASSLGFLGYEQYF . TRBJ2-7 . TRBV5-5
TGTGCCACTAAGACCCGGACAGGCAGCAACACCGGGGAGCTGTTTTTT CATKTRTGSNTGELFF TRBD1 TRBJ2-2 many TRBV12-3/TRBV12-4